This T cell receptor (beta chain) is from a study of blood T cell repertoires in COVID-19. In the study overall: Nucleic acid was either cDNA or gDNA, and it came from T cells, B-cell-depleted T cells, or PBMCs.

The V end lost 0 bases, the J end lost 3 bases, and 9 bases lay between the germline ends. The length of the CDR3 is 15 residues. Sequencing was performed with immunoSEQ multiplex PCR; in TCRdb, only in-frame clones are kept and a portion is missing. The sample holds around 270,000 clones, approximately 89% seen once. The rearrangement links TRBV5-3 to TRBJ2-2; D gene ambiguous. TRBV5-3 is known as an ORF, though its function is uncertain. The source of this sequence is a man aged 35 to 55 who had recovered from COVID-19. Sequencing was done on a sample of peripheral blood. In DNA, the CDR3 is TGTGCCAGAAGCTTGGAAGTAGTCCACACCGGGGAGCTGTTTTTT. It specifies CARSLEVVHTGELFF.